Below, 22 T cell receptor beta chains from the same sample are listed, as sequenced in a study of cytomegalovirus exposure and HLA in healthy donors. PCR involved 60 Vbeta and 13 Jbeta primers. Assay: immunoSEQ multiplex PCR; the TCRdb copy retains only in-frame clones and omits some. The sample shows approximately 170,000 clones, about three quarters of them seen only once. Sequenced input: PBMCs. The receptor source for this set is a female donor in good health and CMV-seronegative.

The gene calls are TRBV25-1 and TRBJ1-4, with D unresolved. The V gene's germline CDR1 is MGHDK and CDR2 SYGVNS. The CDR3 sequence is 14 residues long. The V end was cut by 1 base, the J end by 8 bases, with 11 bases between. The CDR3, as DNA: TGTGCCAGCAGTGAATTTATACAGTGGGAAAAACTGTTTTTT. Its translation is CASSEFIQWEKLFF.

The rearrangement uses TRBV6-5 and TRBJ1-1, with 7 positions matching TRBD1. V shed 0 bases and J 4 bases; nucleotides not matched to a gene: 5. Germline V gene data show CDR1 as MNHEY and CDR2 as SVGAGI. The CDR3 is 15 amino acids. Here the CDR3 DNA reads TGTGCCAGCAGTTACTCGATCCCAGGGGGCACTGAAGCTTTCTTT. It is translated as CASSYSIPGGTEAFF.

V and J are TRBV14 and TRBJ1-4, with TRBD1 as a possible D gene (5 bases). Trimming shortened V by 1 base and J by 0 bases, and 9 bases separated the two germline ends. The germline V gene has CDR1 SGHDN and CDR2 FVKESK. The CDR3 is 16 amino acids. Here the CDR3 reads CASSQGTHATNEKLFF. The CDR3 nucleotides read TGTGCCAGCAGCCAAGGGACACATGCAACTAATGAAAAACTGTTTTTT.

This sequence joins TRBV7-6 and TRBJ2-5, with TRBD2 identical over 12 bases. The CDR3 covers 17 residues. Germline CDR1 reads SGHVS; CDR2 reads FNYEAQ. The junction had 3 bases not matched to a gene; V was cut back by 0 bases and J by 1 base. DNA for the CDR3: TGTGCCAGCAGCTTAGCTCGACTAGCGGGAGTCCAAGAGACCCAGTACTTC. Translation: CASSLARLAGVQETQYF.

The chain is built from TRBV11-2 and TRBJ1-2; TRBD1 matches 9 bases. From germline, CDR1 is SGHAT and CDR2 FQNNGV. The J segment lost 8 bases and the V segment lost 3 bases, leaving 10 bases of the junction unmatched. This CDR3 is 15 amino acids long. This CDR3 is CASSFPGTGRVGYTF. CDR3 bases: TGTGCCAGCAGCTTTCCCGGGACAGGGAGGGTAGGCTACACCTTC.

The chain combines TRBV20-1 with TRBJ2-1; D is perhaps TRBD2 (6 bases). Germline assignment: CDR1 DFQATT and CDR2 SNEGSKA (reference sequence). This CDR3 spans 11 amino acids. This chain's CDR3 is CRGGGVAEQFF. In nucleotides, the CDR3 is TGCAGGGGGGGTGGGGTGGCTGAGCAGTTCTTC.

The J gene is TRBJ1-2, the V gene TRBV4-1, with D tentatively TRBD1 (5 bases). This CDR3 has 15 amino acids. Trimming shortened V by 4 bases and J by 0 bases, and 12 bases separated the two germline ends. From germline, CDR1 is MGHRA and CDR2 YSYEKL. The CDR3 DNA sequence: TGCGCCAGCAGCCCACCACAGGCCTCTAACTATGGCTACACCTTC. Protein product: CASSPPQASNYGYTF.

The chain carries TRBV28 and TRBJ2-7; D is unclear. There are 13 residues in the CDR3. CDR1 and CDR2 (germline): MDHEN, SYDVKM. The germline V and J ends were trimmed by 3 bases and 0 bases, with 6 bases remaining between them. The CDR3 spells CASSLTGSYEQYF. CDR3 DNA: TGTGCCAGCAGTTTGACGGGCTCCTACGAGCAGTACTTC.

The chain couples TRBV10-3 to TRBJ1-2; TRBD1 matches 11 bases. Germline lookup yields CDR1 ENHRY and CDR2 SYGVKD. There are 13 residues in the CDR3. V trimming: 7 bases; J trimming: 6 bases; junction bases outside the gene matches: 4. CDR3 sequence reads: CAIKEDRGHGYTF. Here the CDR3 DNA reads TGTGCCATCAAAGAGGACAGGGGGCATGGCTACACCTTC.

The chain combines TRBV28 with TRBJ1-2, with D unclear. V gave up 7 bases and J gave up 6 bases, with 12 bases separating them. The CDR3 runs 12 residues. Germline V lookup: CDR1 MDHEN, CDR2 SYDVKM. CDR3 region: CASTAGYDGYTF. In nucleotides, the CDR3 is TGTGCCAGCACGGCAGGCTACGATGGCTACACCTTC.

The rearrangement links TRBV28 to TRBJ2-7, with D possibly TRBD1 on 6 matching bases. The CDR3 runs to 16 residues. CDR1 and CDR2 (germline): MDHEN, SYDVKM. V was cut by 5 bases and J by 1 base, with 18 bases left in between. This chain's CDR3 is CASSHGNRVGSYEQYF. CDR3 DNA: TGTGCCAGCAGTCACGGCAACAGGGTCGGATCCTACGAGCAGTACTTC.

The rearrangement uses TRBV19 and TRBJ2-7, with 9 bases fitting TRBD1. The ends lost 2 bases at V and 5 bases at J; junction bases unmatched: 7. CDR3 length: 15 amino acids. Per the germline V gene, CDR1 is LNHDA and CDR2 is SQIVND (reference sequence). The CDR3 DNA reads as TGTGCCAGTAGTATAATTGGGACAGGGACAGACGAGCAGTACTTC. Translation gives CASSIIGTGTDEQYF.

This rearrangement joins TRBV2 to TRBJ1-3, with TRBD1 as a possible D gene (6 bases). CDR3 length equals 16 residues. Germline CDR1 and CDR2: SNHLY and FYNNEI. Trimming removed 6 bases from V and 1 base from J, with 16 bases in between. The CDR3 loop reads CASRPSFQGSGNTIYF. CDR3 nucleotides: TGTGCCAGCAGACCCTCCTTTCAGGGGTCTGGAAACACCATATATTTT. Full variable domain (remainder filled in from reference TRBV2 and TRBJ1-3): EPEVTQTPSHQVTQMGQEVILRCVPISNHLYFYWYRQILGQKVEFLVSFYNNEISEKSEIFDDQFSVERPDGSNFTLKIRSTKLEDSAMYFCASRPSFQGSGNTIYFGEGSWLTVV.

Turning to this clone: Other DNA sequences in the sample encode the same CDR3. The V gene is TRBV18, the J gene TRBJ2-5; TRBD1 aligns across 7 bases. Per germline, CDR1 KGHSH and CDR2 LQKENI. CDR3 length equals 14 residues. Trimming removed 3 bases from V and 5 bases from J; junction bases left unmatched: 6. The CDR3 sequence: CASSPLGGEETQYF. Written as DNA, the CDR3 is TGTGCCAGCTCACCTCTAGGGGGCGAGGAGACCCAGTACTTC. The variable domain in full, completed from reference TRBV18 and TRBJ2-5, reads NAGVMQNPRHLVRRRGQEARLRCSPMKGHSHVYWYRQLPEEGLKFMVYLQKENIIDESGMPKERFSAEFPKEGPSILRIQQVVRGDSAAYFCASSPLGGEETQYFGPGTRLLVL.

This clone was recorded only once. This chain links TRBV28 with TRBJ1-6; TRBD1 might be the D (5 bases). V shed 2 bases and J shed 6 bases, with 8 bases lying between them. Germline values: CDR1 MDHEN, CDR2 SYDVKM. CDR3 length equals 14 residues. As DNA, the CDR3 is TGTGCCAGCAGTTTAGAACAGGCTAATTCACCCCTCCACTTT. This codes for CASSLEQANSPLHF.

This clone was seen a few times. The chain joins TRBV27 to TRBJ2-5; 7 nucleotides align to TRBD2. Unmatched junction bases numbered 5, after V lost 2 bases and J lost 5 bases. The CDR3 runs to 14 residues. Germline assignment: CDR1 MNHEY and CDR2 SMNVEV (reference sequence). CDR3 region: CASSLIGEGETQYF. The CDR3 DNA follows: TGTGCCAGCAGTTTAATAGGGGAGGGGGAGACCCAGTACTTC.

The chain joins TRBV5-4 to TRBJ1-3; D gene unclear. V was clipped by 1 base and J by 1 base, with 15 bases between them. The CDR3 contains 17 residues. Germline V gene sequence: CDR1 SGHNT, CDR2 YYREEE (reference sequence). The CDR3 DNA follows: TGTGCCAGCAGCTTGTCCGGTTCAGGTCCATCTGGAAACACCATATATTTT. As protein: CASSLSGSGPSGNTIYF.

This sequence joins TRBV7-3 and TRBJ2-5, with TRBD1 identical over 8 bases. Trimming took 5 bases from V and 5 from J; bases not matched to a gene: 7. This CDR3 contains 14 residues. Germline V CDR1 and CDR2: SGHTA, FQGTGA. CDR3 DNA: TGTGCCAGCAGCCAGGACAGGGCGGGGGAGACCCAGTACTTC. It yields the protein CASSQDRAGETQYF.

The chain is built from TRBV4-1 and TRBJ1-2; D call uncertain. Germline V gene data show CDR1 as MGHRA and CDR2 as YSYEKL. The CDR3 loop spans 14 amino acids. Between the trimmed V and J ends, which lost 0 bases and 0 bases, there was a span of 5 bases. The CDR3 region has the DNA TGCGCCAGCAGCCAAGATCCCACTAACTATGGCTACACCTTC. Translated: CASSQDPTNYGYTF.

This clone was picked up a small number of times. The chain recombines TRBV5-6 with TRBJ2-5; D uncertain. Trimming removed 0 bases from V and 5 bases from J, with 2 bases in between. Germline lookup yields CDR1 SGHDT and CDR2 YYEEEE. This CDR3 spans 11 amino acids. The CDR3 is CASSLAETQYF. The DNA of the CDR3 is TGTGCCAGCAGCTTGGCGGAGACCCAGTACTTC.

The chain couples TRBV19 to TRBJ2-7; tentatively, D is TRBD2 (7 bases). The CDR3 runs 15 residues. V was trimmed by 6 bases and J by 3 bases, leaving 18 bases between them. Germline assignment: CDR1 LNHDA and CDR2 SQIVND (reference sequence). CDR3 sequence (DNA): TGTGCCAGTAGAGTATCCGTGGGGGGGCACTACGAGCAGTACTTC. It codes for CASRVSVGGHYEQYF.

The chain is built from TRBV28 and TRBJ1-1; a possible D gene is TRBD1 (6 bases). CDR1 and CDR2 (germline): MDHEN, SYDVKM. CDR3 length equals 14 residues. V shed 7 bases and J shed 5 bases, with 17 bases lying between them. CDR3 sequence (DNA): TGTGCCAGCATCCTCGGGGGGGGCAAGACTGAAGCTTTCTTT. Encoded protein: CASILGGGKTEAFF.